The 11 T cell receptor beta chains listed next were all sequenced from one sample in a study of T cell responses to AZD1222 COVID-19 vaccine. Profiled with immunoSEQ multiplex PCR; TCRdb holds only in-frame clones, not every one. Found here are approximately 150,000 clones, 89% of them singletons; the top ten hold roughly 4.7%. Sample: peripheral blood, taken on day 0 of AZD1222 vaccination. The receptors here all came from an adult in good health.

Written as DNA, the CDR3 is TGTGCCAGTAGTAGAACTAGCGCTACTAGCACAGATACGCAGTATTTT. As protein: CASSRTSATSTDTQYF. The V gene is TRBV19, the J gene TRBJ2-3, with 7 bases matching TRBD2. V shed 4 bases and J 0 bases; nucleotides not matched to a gene: 7. This CDR3 is 16 amino acids long. Per germline, CDR1 LNHDA and CDR2 SQIVND (reference sequence).

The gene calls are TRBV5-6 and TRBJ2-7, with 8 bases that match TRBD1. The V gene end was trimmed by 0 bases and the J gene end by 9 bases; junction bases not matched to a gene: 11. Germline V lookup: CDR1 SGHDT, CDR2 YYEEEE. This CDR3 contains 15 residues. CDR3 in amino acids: CASSLEGTGRPWQYF. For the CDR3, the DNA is TGTGCCAGCAGCTTGGAGGGGACAGGCCGTCCGTGGCAGTACTTC.

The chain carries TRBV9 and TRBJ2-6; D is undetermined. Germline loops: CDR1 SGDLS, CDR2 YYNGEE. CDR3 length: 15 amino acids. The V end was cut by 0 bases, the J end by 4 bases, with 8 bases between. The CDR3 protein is CASSVAVKGANVLTF. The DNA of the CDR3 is TGTGCCAGCAGCGTAGCGGTAAAGGGGGCCAACGTCCTGACTTTC.

CDR3: CASSRQGARQPQHF. The CDR3 DNA reads TGTGCCAGCAGTAGACAGGGGGCGAGGCAGCCCCAGCATTTT. The chain couples TRBV6-6 to TRBJ1-5, with 10 bases aligning to TRBD1. The V and J ends lost 5 bases and 7 bases, in that order; junction bases with no gene match: 5. There are 14 residues in the CDR3. CDR1 is MNHNY, CDR2 SVGAGI, per germline (reference sequence).

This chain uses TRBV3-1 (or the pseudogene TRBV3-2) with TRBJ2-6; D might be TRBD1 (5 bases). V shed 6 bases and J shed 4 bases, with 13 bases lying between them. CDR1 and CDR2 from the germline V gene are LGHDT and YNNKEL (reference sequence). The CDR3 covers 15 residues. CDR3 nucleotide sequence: TGTGCCAGCAGTACACAGGTAAGAGGGGCCAACGTCCTGACTTTC. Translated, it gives CASSTQVRGANVLTF.

CDR3 amino acids: CASSTGATGTDTQYF. The CDR3 coding sequence is TGTGCCAGTAGTACAGGGGCGACAGGCACAGATACGCAGTATTTT. The rearrangement joins TRBV19 to TRBJ2-3, with D possibly being TRBD1 (6 bases). The CDR3 length is 15 residues. Germline CDR1 reads LNHDA; CDR2 reads SQIVND (reference sequence). V was trimmed by 4 bases and J by 1 base, leaving 12 bases between them.

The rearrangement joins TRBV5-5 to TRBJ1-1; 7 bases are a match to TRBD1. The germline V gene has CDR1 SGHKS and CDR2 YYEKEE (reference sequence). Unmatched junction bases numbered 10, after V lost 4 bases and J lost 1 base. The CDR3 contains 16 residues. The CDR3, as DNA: TGTGCCAGCAGCAGGGACCCGGGACAGAGGAACACTGAAGCTTTCTTT. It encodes CASSRDPGQRNTEAFF.

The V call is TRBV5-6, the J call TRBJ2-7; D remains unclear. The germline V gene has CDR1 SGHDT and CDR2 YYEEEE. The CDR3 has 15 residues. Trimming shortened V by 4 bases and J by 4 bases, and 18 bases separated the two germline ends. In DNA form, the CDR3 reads TGTGCCAGCAGCCACCCCCGCGTGGCAATTTACGAGCAGTACTTC. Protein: CASSHPRVAIYEQYF.

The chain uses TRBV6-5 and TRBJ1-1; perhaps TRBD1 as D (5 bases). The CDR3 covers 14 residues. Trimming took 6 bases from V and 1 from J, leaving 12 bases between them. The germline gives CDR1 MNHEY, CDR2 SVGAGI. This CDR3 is CASSRGGGNTEAFF. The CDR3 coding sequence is TGTGCCAGCAGCCGAGGCGGGGGGAACACTGAAGCTTTCTTT.

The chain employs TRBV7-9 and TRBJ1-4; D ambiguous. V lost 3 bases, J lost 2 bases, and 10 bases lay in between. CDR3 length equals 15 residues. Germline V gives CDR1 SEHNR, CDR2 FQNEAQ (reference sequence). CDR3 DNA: TGTGCCAGCAGCTTTCCACGGGATACTAATGAAAAACTGTTTTTT. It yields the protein CASSFPRDTNEKLFF.

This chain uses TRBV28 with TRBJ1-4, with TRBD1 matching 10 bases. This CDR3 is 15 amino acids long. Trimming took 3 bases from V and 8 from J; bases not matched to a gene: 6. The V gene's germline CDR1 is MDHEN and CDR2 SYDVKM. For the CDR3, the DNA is TGTGCCAGCAGTTTTCTGACAGGGGGCGCGGAAAAACTGTTTTTT. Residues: CASSFLTGGAEKLFF.